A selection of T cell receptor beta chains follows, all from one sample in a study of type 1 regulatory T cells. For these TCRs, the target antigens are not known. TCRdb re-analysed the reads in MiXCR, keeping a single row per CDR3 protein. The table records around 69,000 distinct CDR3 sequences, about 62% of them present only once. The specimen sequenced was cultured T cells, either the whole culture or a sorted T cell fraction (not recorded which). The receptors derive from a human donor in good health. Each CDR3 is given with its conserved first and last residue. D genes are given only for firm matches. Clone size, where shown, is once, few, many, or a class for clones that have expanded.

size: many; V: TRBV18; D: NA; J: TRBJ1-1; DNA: TGTGCCAGCTCAAGCCAATCATATACTGAAGCTTTCTTT; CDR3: CASSSQSYTEAFF
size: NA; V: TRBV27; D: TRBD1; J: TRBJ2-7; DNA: TGTGCCAGCAGTTTAGGGGTGACAGGGGGCTACGAGCAGTACTTC; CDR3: CASSLGVTGGYEQYF
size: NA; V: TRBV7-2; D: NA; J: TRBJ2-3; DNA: TGTGCCAGCAGCAAGGACATACTCAGGGATACGCAGTATTTT; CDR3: CASSKDILRDTQYF
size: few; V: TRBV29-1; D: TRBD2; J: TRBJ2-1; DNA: TGCAGCGTGCGGAGCGGGAGTGGGTACAATGAGCAGTTCTTC; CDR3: CSVRSGSGYNEQFF
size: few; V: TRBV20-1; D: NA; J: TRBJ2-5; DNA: TGCAGTGCTAGAGATAGTAGGGCCATGTACCAAGAGACCCAGTACTTC; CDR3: CSARDSRAMYQETQYF
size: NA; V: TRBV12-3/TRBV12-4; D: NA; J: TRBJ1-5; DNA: TGTGCCAGCAGTTTGGGCGGGTGGCAGCCCCAGCATTTT; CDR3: CASSLGGWQPQHF
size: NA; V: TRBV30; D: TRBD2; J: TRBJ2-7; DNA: TGTGCCTGGAGTAGGGGGACTAGCGGGAGCTCCTACGAGCAGTACTTC; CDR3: CAWSRGTSGSSYEQYF
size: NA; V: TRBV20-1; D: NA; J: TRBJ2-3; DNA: TGCAGTGCTAGAGACCTACCTAGCGGCACAGATACGCAGTATTTT; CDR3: CSARDLPSGTDTQYF
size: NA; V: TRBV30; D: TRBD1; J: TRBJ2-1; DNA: TGTGCCTGGAGAGGGCAGGGGGCGTTGTACAATGAGCAGTTCTTC; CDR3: CAWRGQGALYNEQFF
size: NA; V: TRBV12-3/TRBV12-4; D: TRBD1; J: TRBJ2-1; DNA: TGTGCCAGCAGCGGACAGGGAAACAATGAGCAGTTCTTC; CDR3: CASSGQGNNEQFF
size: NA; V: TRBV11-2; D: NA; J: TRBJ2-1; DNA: TGTGCCAGCAGCTTAGAGGTAGGGGGTGAGCAGTTCTTC; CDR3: CASSLEVGGEQFF
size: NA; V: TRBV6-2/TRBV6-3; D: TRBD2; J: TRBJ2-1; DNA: TGTGCCAGCAGTTACTTGCGGGAGGATGAGCAGTTCTTC; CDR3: CASSYLREDEQFF
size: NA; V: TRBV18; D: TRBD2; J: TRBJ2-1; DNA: TGTGCCAGCTCACCATTAGGGCGGACTAGCGGGAGCGGCAATGAGCAGTTCTTC; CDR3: CASSPLGRTSGSGNEQFF
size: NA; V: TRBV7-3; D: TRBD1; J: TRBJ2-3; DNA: TGTGCCAGCAGCTCAGCGACAGGGGTCCCAGATACGCAGTATTTT; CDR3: CASSSATGVPDTQYF
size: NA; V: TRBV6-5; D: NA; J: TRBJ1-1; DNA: TGTGCCAGCAGTTACTCGAATACCGGCAGCCGGAACACTGAAGCTTTCTTT; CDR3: CASSYSNTGSRNTEAFF
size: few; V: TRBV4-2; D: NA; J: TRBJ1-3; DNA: TGTGCCAGCAGCCAAGGATCATCGCCGGGAAACACCATATATTTT; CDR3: CASSQGSSPGNTIYF
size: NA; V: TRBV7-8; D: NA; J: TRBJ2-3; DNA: TGTGCCAGCAGCTTCAGCGGGACAACTAGCACAGATACGCAGTATTTT; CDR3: CASSFSGTTSTDTQYF
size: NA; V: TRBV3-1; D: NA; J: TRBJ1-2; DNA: TGTGCCAGCAGCCAAGAGGGTGGTGAACAAACGACCTTC; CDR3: CASSQEGGEQTTF
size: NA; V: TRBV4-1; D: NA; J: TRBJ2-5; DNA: TGCGCCAGCAGCCAAGCACTAATGGAGACCCAGTACTTC; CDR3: CASSQALMETQYF
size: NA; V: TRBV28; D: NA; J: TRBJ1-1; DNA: TGTGCCAGCAGTTTGGCATTGGCTGCAGCTTTCTTT; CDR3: CASSLALAAAFF
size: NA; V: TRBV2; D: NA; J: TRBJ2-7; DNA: TGTGCCAGCAGTGAAGAAGGCGGCGGGCAGAGGCAGTACTTC; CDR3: CASSEEGGGQRQYF
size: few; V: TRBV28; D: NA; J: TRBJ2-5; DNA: TGTGCCAGCAGTGCCATAGGGCGGGTAGTAGAGACCCAGTACTTC; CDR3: CASSAIGRVVETQYF
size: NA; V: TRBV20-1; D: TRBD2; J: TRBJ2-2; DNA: TGCAGTGCTCCGAGTGCGGGACTAGCGGGAGTAGCCACCGGGGAGCTGTTTTTT; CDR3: CSAPSAGLAGVATGELFF
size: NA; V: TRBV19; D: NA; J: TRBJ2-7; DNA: TGTGCCAGCTCGGGTTTAGAGGCCGAATCCCACGAGCAGTACTTC; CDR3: CASSGLEAESHEQYF
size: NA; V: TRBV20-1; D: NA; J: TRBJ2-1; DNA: TGCAGTGCATTGGGTCCAAAATTGAATGAGCAGTTCTTC; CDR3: CSALGPKLNEQFF
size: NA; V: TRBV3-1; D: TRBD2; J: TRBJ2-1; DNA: TGTGCCAGCAGCCGGAAAGCGGGAGTTGCCTACAATGAGCAGTTCTTC; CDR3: CASSRKAGVAYNEQFF
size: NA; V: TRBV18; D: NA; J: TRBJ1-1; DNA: TGTGCCAGCTCCGAAACCACGGGTTACACTGAAGCTTTCTTT; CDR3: CASSETTGYTEAFF